These T cell receptor beta chains were read from a single sample in a study of cytomegalovirus exposure and HLA in healthy donors. The repertoire was sequenced with immunoSEQ multiplex PCR; TCRdb's copy has only in-frame clones and lacks some. This sample has approximately 98,000 clones; 75% to 85% occur once, and the top ten carry around 9.9%. Material for sequencing was PBMCs. The receptors shown here come from a man between 18 and 29 years old in good health and CMV-seropositive. The CDR3 runs from the conserved cysteine through the conserved F or W. A D gene is named only where the DNA matches it firmly. Clone size appears in some rows only: once, few, many, or a class for an expanded clone.

J,length,D,V,size,CDR3,DNA
TRBJ2-5,15,-,TRBV6-5,-,CASSYSGQGGETQYF,TGTGCCAGCAGTTACTCGGGCCAGGGAGGCGAGACCCAGTACTTC
TRBJ1-1,15,TRBD1,TRBV15,-,CATSRAWDRVTEAFF,TGTGCCACCAGCAGAGCTTGGGACAGGGTGACTGAAGCTTTCTTT
TRBJ1-5,15,-,TRBV28,-,CASRITGNSNQPQHF,TGTGCCAGCAGAATTACAGGGAATAGCAATCAGCCCCAGCATTTT
TRBJ2-5,12,TRBD1,TRBV28,-,CASGTGSETQYF,TGTGCCAGCGGGACAGGGAGTGAGACCCAGTACTTC
TRBJ2-5,14,TRBD2,TRBV5-1,-,CASSILAGEETQYF,TGCGCCAGCAGCATACTAGCGGGGGAAGAGACCCAGTACTTC
TRBJ2-5,15,TRBD2,TRBV2,-,CASSERTRGEETQYF,TGTGCCAGCAGTGAAAGGACTCGGGGGGAAGAGACCCAGTACTTC
TRBJ2-3,15,TRBD1,TRBV28,-,CATHRRDRRTDTQYF,TGTGCCACCCACCGCCGGGACAGGCGCACAGATACGCAGTATTTT
TRBJ2-7,15,-,TRBV2,-,CASSVRVTVSYEQYF,TGTGCCAGCAGTGTGCGTGTGACAGTATCCTACGAGCAGTACTTC
TRBJ1-2,12,-,TRBV28,-,CASHGLPGGYTF,TGTGCCAGCCATGGACTCCCTGGTGGCTACACCTTC
TRBJ2-1,12,-,TRBV27,-,CATSRGTNEQFF,TGTGCCACCTCAAGGGGTACCAATGAGCAGTTCTTC
TRBJ1-5,14,-,TRBV6-1,-,CASSDGGAVQPQHF,TGTGCCAGCAGTGATGGGGGGGCCGTTCAGCCCCAGCATTTT
TRBJ1-6,15,-,TRBV6-5,once,CASNTHSSYNSPLHF,TGTGCCAGCAACACCCACAGCTCCTATAATTCACCCCTCCACTTT
TRBJ1-4,15,TRBD1,TRBV7-7,-,CASSLGAGGNEKLFF,TGTGCCAGCAGCTTAGGGGCAGGGGGTAATGAAAAACTGTTTTTT
TRBJ2-7,18,TRBD1,TRBV27,-,CASSLHSPQGANSYEQYF,TGTGCCAGCAGTTTACACTCCCCTCAGGGGGCAAATTCCTACGAGCAGTACTTC
TRBJ1-2,14,TRBD1,TRBV27,-,CASSDAGTGNGYTF,TGTGCCAGCAGTGACGCCGGGACAGGGAATGGCTACACCTTC
TRBJ2-7,16,-,TRBV4-1,-,CASSQVIGQLFYEQYF,TGCGCCAGCAGCCAAGTAATAGGACAACTCTTCTACGAGCAGTACTTC
TRBJ2-5,14,-,TRBV5-1,-,CASSLAGNQETQYF,TGCGCCAGCAGCTTGGCAGGGAACCAAGAGACCCAGTACTTC
TRBJ2-2,12,-,TRBV27,-,CASSLGGGELFF,TGTGCCAGCAGCTTAGGAGGCGGGGAGCTGTTTTTT
TRBJ2-1,17,TRBD2,TRBV29-1,-,CSVQYLGLAGVQPEQFF,TGCAGCGTTCAGTACCTCGGACTAGCGGGGGTACAACCAGAGCAGTTCTTC
TRBJ2-3,15,TRBD1,TRBV7-3,-,CASSYGQGATDTQYF,TGTGCCAGCAGCTACGGACAGGGGGCAACAGATACGCAGTATTTT
TRBJ1-3,17,-,TRBV15,few,CATSRDIPGRNGNTIYF,TGTGCCACCAGCAGAGACATCCCAGGGAGGAATGGAAACACCATATATTTT
TRBJ1-5,17,TRBD1,TRBV30,few,CAWTGGGTGGFNQPQHF,TGTGCCTGGACCGGGGGAGGTACAGGGGGATTTAATCAGCCCCAGCATTTT
TRBJ2-7,15,TRBD2,TRBV27,-,CASSLTGTSGYEQYF,TGTGCCAGCAGTTTAACCGGGACTAGCGGGTACGAGCAGTACTTC
TRBJ2-7,15,-,TRBV5-1,-,CASSSAGVTSYEQYF,TGCGCCAGCAGCTCGGCAGGGGTTACCTCATACGAGCAGTACTTC
TRBJ2-7,15,TRBD1,TRBV2,-,CASSTGTGTIYEQYF,TGTGCCAGCAGTACCGGGACAGGGACGATTTACGAGCAGTACTTC
TRBJ1-5,15,-,TRBV2,few,CASSALRILNQPQHF,TGTGCCAGCAGTGCTTTGCGAATCCTAAATCAGCCCCAGCATTTT